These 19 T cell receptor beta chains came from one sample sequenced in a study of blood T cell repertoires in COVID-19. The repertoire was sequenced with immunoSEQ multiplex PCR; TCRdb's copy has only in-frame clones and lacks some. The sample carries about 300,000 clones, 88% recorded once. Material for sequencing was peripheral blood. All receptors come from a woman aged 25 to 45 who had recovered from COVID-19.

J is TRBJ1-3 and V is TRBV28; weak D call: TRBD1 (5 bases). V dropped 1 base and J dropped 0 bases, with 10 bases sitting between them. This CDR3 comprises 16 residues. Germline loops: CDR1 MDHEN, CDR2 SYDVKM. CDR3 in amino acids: CASSLYVQGSGNTIYF. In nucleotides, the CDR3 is TGTGCCAGCAGTTTATACGTCCAGGGCTCTGGAAACACCATATATTTT. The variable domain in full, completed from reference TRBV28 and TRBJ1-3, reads DVKVTQSSRYLVKRTGEKVFLECVQDMDHENMFWYRQDPGLGLRLIYFSYDVKMKEKGDIPEGYSVSREKKERFSLILESASTNQTSMYLCASSLYVQGSGNTIYFGEGSWLTVV.

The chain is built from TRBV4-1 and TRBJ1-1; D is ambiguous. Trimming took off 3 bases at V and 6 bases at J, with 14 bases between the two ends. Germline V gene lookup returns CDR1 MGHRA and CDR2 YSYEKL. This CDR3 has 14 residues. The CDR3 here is CASSQIGRGAEAFF. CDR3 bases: TGCGCCAGCAGCCAGATAGGGAGAGGCGCTGAAGCTTTCTTT.

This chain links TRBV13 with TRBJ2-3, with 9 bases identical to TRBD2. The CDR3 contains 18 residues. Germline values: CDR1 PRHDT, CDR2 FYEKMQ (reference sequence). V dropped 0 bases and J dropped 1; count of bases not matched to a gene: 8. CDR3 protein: CASSLGISSGVGTDTQYF. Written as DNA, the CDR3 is TGTGCCAGCAGCTTAGGAATCTCTAGCGGGGTCGGCACAGATACGCAGTATTTT.

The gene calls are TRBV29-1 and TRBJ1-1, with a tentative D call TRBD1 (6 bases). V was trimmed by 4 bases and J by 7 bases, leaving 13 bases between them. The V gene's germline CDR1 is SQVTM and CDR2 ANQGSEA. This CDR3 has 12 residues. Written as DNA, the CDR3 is TGCAGCGTTGCCCTCTTGGACAGTGAAGCTTTCTTT. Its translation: CSVALLDSEAFF.

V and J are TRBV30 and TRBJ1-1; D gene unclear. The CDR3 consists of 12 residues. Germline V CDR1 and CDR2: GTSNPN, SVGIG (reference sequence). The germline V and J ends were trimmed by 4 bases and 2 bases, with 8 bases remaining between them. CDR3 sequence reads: CAWMGYNTEAFF. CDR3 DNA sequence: TGTGCCTGGATGGGCTACAACACTGAAGCTTTCTTT.

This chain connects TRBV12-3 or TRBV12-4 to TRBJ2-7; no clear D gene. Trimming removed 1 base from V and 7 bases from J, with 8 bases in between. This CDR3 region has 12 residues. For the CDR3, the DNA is TGTGCCAGCAGTTTAGTAGCCATGGAGCAGTACTTC. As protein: CASSLVAMEQYF.

Here the CDR3 reads CASSFTGGNEQFF. The DNA for the CDR3 is TGTGCCAGCAGTTTTACAGGGGGCAATGAGCAGTTCTTC. The chain combines TRBV2 with TRBJ2-1, with 8 positions matching TRBD1. CDR3 length: 13 amino acids. CDR1 and CDR2 from the germline V gene are SNHLY and FYNNEI. Germline trimming cut 5 bases from V and 6 bases from J; bases unmatched to any gene: 3.

As DNA, the CDR3 is TGTGCCAGTAGCGGGACAGGGGGCGTTCAGAGTCAGCCCCAGCATTTT. Translated, it gives CASSGTGGVQSQPQHF. The chain is built from TRBV19 and TRBJ1-5; TRBD1 aligns across 12 bases. With V trimmed by 6 bases and J by 6 bases, 9 bases remained unmatched. CDR1 LNHDA and CDR2 SQIVND come from the germline V gene (reference sequence). The CDR3 extends over 16 amino acids.

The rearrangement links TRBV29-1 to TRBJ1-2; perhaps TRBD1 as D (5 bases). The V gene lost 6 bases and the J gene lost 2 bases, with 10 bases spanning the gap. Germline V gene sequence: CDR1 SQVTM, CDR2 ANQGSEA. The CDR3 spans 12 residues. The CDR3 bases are TGCAGCGTCCGCGGGACCAACTATGGCTACACCTTC. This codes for CSVRGTNYGYTF.

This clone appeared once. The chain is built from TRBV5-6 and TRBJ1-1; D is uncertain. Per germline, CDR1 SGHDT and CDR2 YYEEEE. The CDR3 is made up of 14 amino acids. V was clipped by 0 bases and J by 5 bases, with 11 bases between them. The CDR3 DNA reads TGTGCCAGCAGCTTGGCGAGGAGAGGGACTGAAGCTTTCTTT. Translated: CASSLARRGTEAFF. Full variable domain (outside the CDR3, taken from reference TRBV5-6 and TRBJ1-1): DAGVTQSPTHLIKTRGQQVTLRCSPKSGHDTVSWYQQALGQGPQFIFQYYEEEERQRGNFPDRFSGHQFPNYSSELNVNALLLGDSALYLCASSLARRGTEAFFGQGTRLTVV.

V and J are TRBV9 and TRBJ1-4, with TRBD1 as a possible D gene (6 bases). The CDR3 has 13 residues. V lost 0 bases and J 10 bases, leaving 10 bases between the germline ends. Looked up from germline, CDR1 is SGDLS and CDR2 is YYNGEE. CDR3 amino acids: CASSVGGRGKLFF. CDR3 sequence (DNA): TGTGCCAGCAGCGTAGGAGGCAGGGGAAAACTGTTTTTT.

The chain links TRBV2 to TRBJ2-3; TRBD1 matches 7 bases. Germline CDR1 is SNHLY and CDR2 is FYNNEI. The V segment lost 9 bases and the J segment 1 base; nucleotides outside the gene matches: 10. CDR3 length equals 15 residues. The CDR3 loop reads CASRIQGMGTDTQYF. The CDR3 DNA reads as TGTGCCAGTAGAATACAGGGGATGGGCACAGATACGCAGTATTTT.

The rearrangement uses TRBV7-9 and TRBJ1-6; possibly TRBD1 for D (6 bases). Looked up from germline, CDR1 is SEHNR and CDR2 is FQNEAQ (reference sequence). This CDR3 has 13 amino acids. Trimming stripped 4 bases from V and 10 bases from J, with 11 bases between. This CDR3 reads CASSSPGDSPLHF. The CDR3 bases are TGTGCCAGCAGCTCACCAGGGGACTCACCCCTCCACTTT. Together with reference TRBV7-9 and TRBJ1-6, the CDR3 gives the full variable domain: DTGVSQNPRHKITKRGQNVTFRCDPISEHNRLYWYRQTLGQGPEFLTYFQNEAQLEKSRLLSDRFSAERPKGSFSTLEIQRTEQGDSAMYLCASSSPGDSPLHFGNGTRLTVT.

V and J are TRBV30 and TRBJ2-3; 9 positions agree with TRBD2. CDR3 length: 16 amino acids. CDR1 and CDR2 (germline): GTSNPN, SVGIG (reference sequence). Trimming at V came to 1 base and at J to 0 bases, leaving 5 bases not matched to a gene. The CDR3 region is CAWSAVTSGSTDTQYF. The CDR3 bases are TGTGCCTGGAGTGCCGTGACTAGCGGTAGCACAGATACGCAGTATTTT.

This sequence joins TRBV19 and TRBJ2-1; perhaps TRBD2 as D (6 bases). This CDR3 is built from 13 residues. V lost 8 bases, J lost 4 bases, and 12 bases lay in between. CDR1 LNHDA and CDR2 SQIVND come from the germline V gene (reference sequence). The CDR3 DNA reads TGTGCCAGTGGGACTTTCTCTTACAATGAGCAGTTCTTC. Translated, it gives CASGTFSYNEQFF.

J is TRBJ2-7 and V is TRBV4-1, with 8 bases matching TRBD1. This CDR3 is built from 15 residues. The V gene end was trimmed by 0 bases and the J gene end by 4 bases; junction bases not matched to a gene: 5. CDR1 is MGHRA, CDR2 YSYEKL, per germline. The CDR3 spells CASSQDPGGRYEQYF. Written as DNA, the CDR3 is TGCGCCAGCAGCCAAGATCCAGGGGGCAGGTACGAGCAGTACTTC.

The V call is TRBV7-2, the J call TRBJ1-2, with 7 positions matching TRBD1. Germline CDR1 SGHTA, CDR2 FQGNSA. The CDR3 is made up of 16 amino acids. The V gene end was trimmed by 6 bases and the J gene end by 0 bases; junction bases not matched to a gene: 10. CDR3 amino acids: CASRIRTGPANYGYTF. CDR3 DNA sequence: TGTGCCAGCAGGATCAGGACAGGCCCAGCTAACTATGGCTACACCTTC.

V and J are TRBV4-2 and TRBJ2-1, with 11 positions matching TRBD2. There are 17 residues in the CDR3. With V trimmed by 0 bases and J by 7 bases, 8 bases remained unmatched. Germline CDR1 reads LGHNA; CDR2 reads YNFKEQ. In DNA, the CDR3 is TGTGCCAGCAGCCAAGATTGGAGTAGCGGGGGGGGTAATGAGCAGTTCTTC. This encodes CASSQDWSSGGGNEQFF.

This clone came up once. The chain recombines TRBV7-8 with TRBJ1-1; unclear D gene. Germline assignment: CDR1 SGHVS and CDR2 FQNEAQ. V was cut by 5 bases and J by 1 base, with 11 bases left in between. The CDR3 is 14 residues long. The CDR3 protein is CASSVNTGNTEAFF. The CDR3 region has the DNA TGTGCCAGCAGCGTAAATACGGGGAACACTGAAGCTTTCTTT.